A selection of T cell receptor beta chains follows, all from one sample in a study of cytomegalovirus exposure and HLA in healthy donors. Repertoires were generated with immunoSEQ multiplex PCR, while TCRdb's copy carries only in-frame clones and drops some. Altogether some 150,000 clones are present, approximately 79% being singletons, with the ten largest covering about 0.64%. Sequencing was performed on PBMCs. The receptor source for this set is a male donor in good health and CMV-seronegative. The CDR3 runs from the conserved cysteine through the conserved F or W. A D gene is named only where the DNA matches it firmly. Only some rows state a clone size, as once, few, many or a class for expanded clones.

>TRBJ1-5|TRBD1|.|TRBV7-2
CASSSRTGDNQPQHF
TGTGCCAGCAGCTCGCGGACAGGGGACAATCAGCCCCAGCATTTT
>TRBJ1-1|.|.|TRBV10-3
CAISPQGGEAFF
TGTGCCATCAGCCCACAGGGCGGTGAAGCTTTCTTT
>TRBJ1-4|TRBD1|.|TRBV5-1
CASSLGDWGQPATNEKLFF
TGCGCCAGCAGCTTGGGGGATTGGGGACAGCCTGCAACTAATGAAAAACTGTTTTTT
>TRBJ2-1|TRBD2|.|TRBV7-6
CASSLRRGRAYNEQFF
TGTGCCAGCAGCCTTAGGCGCGGGAGGGCCTACAATGAGCAGTTCTTC
>TRBJ1-1|TRBD1|few|TRBV11-2
CASSLSSTGGTEAFF
TGTGCCAGCAGCTTATCCTCAACAGGGGGGACTGAAGCTTTCTTT
>TRBJ2-7|.|.|TRBV7-9
CASSARFDEQYF
TGTGCCAGCAGCGCCCGGTTTGACGAGCAGTACTTC
>TRBJ2-1|TRBD2|.|TRBV6-1
CASSVSGTSAYNEQFF
TGTGCCAGCAGTGTATCCGGGACTAGCGCCTACAATGAGCAGTTCTTC
>TRBJ2-1|TRBD2|.|TRBV19
CASSALAGGGYNEQFF
TGTGCCAGTAGTGCCTTAGCGGGAGGAGGTTACAATGAGCAGTTCTTC
>TRBJ2-3|.|once|TRBV7-3
CASSLMTEDTQYF
TGTGCCAGCAGCTTAATGACAGAAGATACGCAGTATTTT
>TRBJ1-1|.|few|TRBV2
CASTSQGWNTEAFF
TGTGCCAGCACCTCACAGGGATGGAACACTGAAGCTTTCTTT
>TRBJ2-3|TRBD2|.|TRBV5-4
CASSFLAGRTDTQYF
TGTGCCAGCAGCTTTCTAGCGGGGCGCACAGATACGCAGTATTTT
>TRBJ1-6|TRBD1|.|TRBV7-2
CASSPRGQRNSPLHF
TGTGCCAGCAGCCCCCGGGGACAGAGAAATTCACCCCTCCACTTT
>TRBJ2-7|.|.|TRBV10-3
CAISRSQGYEQYF
TGTGCCATCAGCCGCTCACAGGGCTACGAGCAGTACTTC
>TRBJ1-1|.|.|TRBV6-5
CASRRLGQPFEAFF
TGTGCCAGCAGGCGTTTAGGACAGCCCTTCGAAGCTTTCTTT
>TRBJ1-1|.|.|TRBV6-1
CASRARRGNTEAFF
TGTGCCAGCAGGGCCCGCAGGGGAAACACTGAAGCTTTCTTT
>TRBJ1-2|TRBD1|.|TRBV7-8
CASSLGGTGLVRGYTF
TGTGCCAGCAGCTTAGGGGGGACAGGACTTGTTCGTGGCTACACCTTC
>TRBJ1-1|.|.|TRBV5-1
CASSGRGDTEAFF
TGCGCCAGCAGCGGCAGGGGAGACACTGAAGCTTTCTTT
>TRBJ2-7|TRBD1|.|TRBV6-1
CAGAPGQGLYEQYF
TGTGCCGGGGCTCCGGGACAGGGCCTCTACGAGCAGTACTTC
>TRBJ2-1|TRBD2|.|TRBV9
CASSASLAGGRYEQFF
TGTGCCAGCAGCGCCTCTCTAGCGGGAGGGCGGTATGAGCAGTTCTTC
>TRBJ1-2|.|.|TRBV5-1
CASSSPGTLYGYTF
TGCGCCAGCAGCTCCCCCGGGACACTCTATGGCTACACCTTC
>TRBJ1-1|.|.|TRBV10-3
CAISSRNTEAFF
TGTGCCATCAGTAGCCGGAACACTGAAGCTTTCTTT
>TRBJ2-5|.|.|TRBV9
CASSVGALQETQYF
TGTGCCAGCAGCGTAGGGGCCCTACAAGAGACCCAGTACTTC
>TRBJ1-4|.|once|TRBV7-9
CASSLTGRNEKLFF
TGTGCCAGCAGCTTAACAGGGCGTAATGAAAAACTGTTTTTT
>TRBJ2-7|TRBD2|once|TRBV11-2
CASSPDRAGGFYEQYF
TGTGCCAGCAGCCCGGACCGGGCGGGAGGGTTCTACGAGCAGTACTTC
>TRBJ1-1|.|.|TRBV5-4
CASSPNSMNTEAFF
TGTGCCAGCAGCCCCAACAGCATGAACACTGAAGCTTTCTTT
>TRBJ1-1|.|.|TRBV30
CAWSLRPGETEAFF
TGTGCCTGGAGTCTTCGTCCTGGGGAGACTGAAGCTTTCTTT
>TRBJ2-2|TRBD2|.|TRBV29-1
CSVEIAGVNTGELFF
TGCAGCGTTGAAATAGCGGGGGTGAACACCGGGGAGCTGTTTTTT
>TRBJ2-1|TRBD2|.|TRBV11-3
CASSPIGVTSPADNEQFF
TGTGCCAGCAGCCCCATAGGGGTGACTAGCCCGGCAGACAATGAGCAGTTCTTC